This T cell receptor beta chain was recorded in a study of T cells after yellow fever vaccination. At the level of the study: Preparing low-cell-number fractions relied on SMART-Seq v4 Ultra Low Input.

Study-wide points: The secondary response peaked faster, at day 5 versus 15, but was weaker. The CD4 compartment and the CD8 compartment contained a small share of clonotypes in common.

Germline-derived CDR1 and CDR2 are SGDLS and YYNGEE. The CDR3 has 12 amino acids. V was shortened by 4 bases and J by 5 bases, with 7 bases between the two germline ends. Each CDR3 protein is one row after TCRdb ran MiXCR on the 5' RACE reads. This table has 40,000 to 55,000 distinct CDR3 sequences, about 6.6% appearing once. In this sample, this clonotype turned up a few times. This chain joins TRBV9 and TRBJ2-1; D unclear. Here the sequenced sample was CD8+ T cells not binding an NS4B(214-222) dextramer, sorted from PBMCs, taken roughly 45 days after the first yellow fever vaccination. This receptor was taken from a man aged 18 to 29 who received the YFV17D yellow fever vaccine. The CDR3 region has the DNA TGTGCCAGCAGCATCCGGGACAATGAGCAGTTCTTC. Amino acid sequence: CASSIRDNEQFF.